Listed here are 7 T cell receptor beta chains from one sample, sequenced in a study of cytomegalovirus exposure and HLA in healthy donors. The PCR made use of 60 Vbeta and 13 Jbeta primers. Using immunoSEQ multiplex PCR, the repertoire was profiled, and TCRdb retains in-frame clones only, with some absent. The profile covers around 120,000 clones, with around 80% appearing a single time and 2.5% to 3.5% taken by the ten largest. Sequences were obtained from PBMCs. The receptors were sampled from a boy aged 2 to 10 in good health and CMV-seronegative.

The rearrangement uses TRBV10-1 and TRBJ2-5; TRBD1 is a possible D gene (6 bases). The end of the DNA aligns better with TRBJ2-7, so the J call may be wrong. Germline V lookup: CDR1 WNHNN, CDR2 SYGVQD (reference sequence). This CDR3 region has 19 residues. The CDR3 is CASSESRMDRNVGFYEQYF. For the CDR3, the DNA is TGCGCCAGCAGTGAGTCCAGGATGGACAGAAATGTGGGATTCTACGAGCAGTACTTC.

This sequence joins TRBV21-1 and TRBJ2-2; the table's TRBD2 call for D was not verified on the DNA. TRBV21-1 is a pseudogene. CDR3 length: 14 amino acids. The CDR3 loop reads CASPGTSGTGELFF. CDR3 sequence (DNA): TGTGCCAGCCCCGGGACTAGCGGCACCGGGGAGCTGTTTTTT.

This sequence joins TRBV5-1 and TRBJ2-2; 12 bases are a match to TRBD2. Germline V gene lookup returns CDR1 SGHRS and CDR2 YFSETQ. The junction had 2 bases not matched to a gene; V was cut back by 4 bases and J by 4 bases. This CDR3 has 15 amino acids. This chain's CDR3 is CASSPTSGGTGELFF. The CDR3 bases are TGCGCCAGCAGCCCGACTAGCGGGGGCACCGGGGAGCTGTTTTTT.

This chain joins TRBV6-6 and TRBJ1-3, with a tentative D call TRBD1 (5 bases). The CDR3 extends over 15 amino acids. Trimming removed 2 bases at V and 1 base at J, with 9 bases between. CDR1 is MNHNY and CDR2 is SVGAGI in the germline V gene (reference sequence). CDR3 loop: CASSYGGGSGNTIYF. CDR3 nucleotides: TGTGCCAGCAGTTACGGGGGAGGGTCTGGAAACACCATATATTTT.

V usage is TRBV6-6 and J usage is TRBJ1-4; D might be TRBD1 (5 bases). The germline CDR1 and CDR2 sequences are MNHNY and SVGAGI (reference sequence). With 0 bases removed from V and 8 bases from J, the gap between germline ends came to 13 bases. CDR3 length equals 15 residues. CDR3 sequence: CASSYSGQGGEKLFF. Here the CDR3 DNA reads TGTGCCAGCAGTTACTCCGGGCAGGGTGGGGAAAAACTGTTTTTT.

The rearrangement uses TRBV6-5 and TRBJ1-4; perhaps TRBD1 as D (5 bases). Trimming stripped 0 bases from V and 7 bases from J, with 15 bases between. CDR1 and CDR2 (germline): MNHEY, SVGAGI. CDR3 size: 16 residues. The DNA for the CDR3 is TGTGCCAGCAGTTACTCGGGGCCCCTAAGTCGTGAAAAACTGTTTTTT. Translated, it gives CASSYSGPLSREKLFF.

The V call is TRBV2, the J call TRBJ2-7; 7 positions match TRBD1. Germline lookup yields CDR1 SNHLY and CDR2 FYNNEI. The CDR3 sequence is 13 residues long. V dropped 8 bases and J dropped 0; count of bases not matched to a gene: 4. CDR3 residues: CASGTVASYEQYF. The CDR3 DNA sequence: TGTGCCAGCGGGACAGTTGCCTCCTACGAGCAGTACTTC.